Sequencing of this T cell receptor beta chain was carried out in a study of human T cells and chemical hapten exposure. At the level of the study: TCR yields per sample varied mostly from small pooled library volume differences.

TCRdb passed the RACE reads through MiXCR, listing each CDR3 protein once. The sample holds just over 90,000 distinct CDR3 sequences, about 8.6% seen once. This clonotype has ten or more counts. Time point indicated: healthy volunteer bleed at 2 weeks. Total RNA extraction was carried out from unfractionated whole blood. The sequence was obtained from a female donor in good health. Some clones in this sample may be carry-over from other donors' samples. The sample consisted of whole blood.

The CDR3 nucleotides are TGTGCCAGCTCACCACCAACATCACTAGCGGGAGATGATACGCAGTATTTT. It is translated as CASSPPTSLAGDDTQYF. This rearrangement joins TRBV18 to TRBJ2-3, with 11 bases aligning to TRBD2. The J segment lost 6 bases and the V segment lost 0 bases, leaving 8 bases of the junction unmatched. The CDR3 consists of 17 residues. Germline CDR1 KGHSH, CDR2 LQKENI.